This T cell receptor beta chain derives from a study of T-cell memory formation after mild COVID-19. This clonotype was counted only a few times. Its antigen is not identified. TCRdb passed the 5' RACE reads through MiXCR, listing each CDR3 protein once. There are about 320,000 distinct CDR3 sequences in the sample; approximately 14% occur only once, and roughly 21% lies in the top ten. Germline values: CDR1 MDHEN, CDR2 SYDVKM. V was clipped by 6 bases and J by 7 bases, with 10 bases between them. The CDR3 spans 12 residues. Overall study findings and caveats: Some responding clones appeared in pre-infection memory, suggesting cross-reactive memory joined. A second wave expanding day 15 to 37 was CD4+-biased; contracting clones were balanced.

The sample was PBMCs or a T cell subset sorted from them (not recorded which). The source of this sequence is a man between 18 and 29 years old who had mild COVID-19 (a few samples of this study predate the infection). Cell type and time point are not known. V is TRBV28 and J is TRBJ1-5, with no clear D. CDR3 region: CASRFLGQPQHF. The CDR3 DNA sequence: TGTGCCAGCAGGTTCCTGGGCCAGCCCCAGCATTTT.